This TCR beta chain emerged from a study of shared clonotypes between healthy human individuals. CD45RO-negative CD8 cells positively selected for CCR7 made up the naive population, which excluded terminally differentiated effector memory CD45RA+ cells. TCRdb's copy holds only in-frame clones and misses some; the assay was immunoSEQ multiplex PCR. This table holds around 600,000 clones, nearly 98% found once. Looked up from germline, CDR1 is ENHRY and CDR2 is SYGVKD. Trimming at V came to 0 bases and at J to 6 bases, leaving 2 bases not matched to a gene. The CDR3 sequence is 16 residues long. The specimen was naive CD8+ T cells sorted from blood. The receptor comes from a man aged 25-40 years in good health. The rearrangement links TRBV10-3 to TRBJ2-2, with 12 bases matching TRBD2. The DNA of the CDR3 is TGTGCCATCAGTGAGTCTGCTAGCGGGAGGGCCGGGGAGCTGTTTTTT. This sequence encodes CAISESASGRAGELFF.